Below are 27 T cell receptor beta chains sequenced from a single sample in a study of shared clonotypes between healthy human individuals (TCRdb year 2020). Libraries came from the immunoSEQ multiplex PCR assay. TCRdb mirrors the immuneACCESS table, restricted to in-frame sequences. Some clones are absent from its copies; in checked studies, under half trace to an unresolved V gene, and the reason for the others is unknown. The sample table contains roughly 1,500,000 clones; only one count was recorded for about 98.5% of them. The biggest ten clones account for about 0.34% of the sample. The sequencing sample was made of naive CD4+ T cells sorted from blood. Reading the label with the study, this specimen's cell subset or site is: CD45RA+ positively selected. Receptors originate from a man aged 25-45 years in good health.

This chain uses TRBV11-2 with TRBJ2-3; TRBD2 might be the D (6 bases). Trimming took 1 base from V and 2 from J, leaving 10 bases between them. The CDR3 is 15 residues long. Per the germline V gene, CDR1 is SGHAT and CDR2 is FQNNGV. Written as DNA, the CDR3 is TGTGCCAGCAGCTTAGCATTGGGACTCACAGATACGCAGTATTTT. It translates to CASSLALGLTDTQYF. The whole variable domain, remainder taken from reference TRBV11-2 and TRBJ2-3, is EAGVAQSPRYKIIEKRQSVAFWCNPISGHATLYWYQQILGQGPKLLIQFQNNGVVDDSQLPKDRFSAERLKGVDSTLKIQPAKLEDSAVYLCASSLALGLTDTQYFGPGTRLTVL.

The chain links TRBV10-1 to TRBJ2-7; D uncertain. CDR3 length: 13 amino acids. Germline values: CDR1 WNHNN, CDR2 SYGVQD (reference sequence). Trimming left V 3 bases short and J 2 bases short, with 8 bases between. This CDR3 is CASSESGPYEQYF. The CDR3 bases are TGCGCCAGCAGTGAATCGGGCCCCTACGAGCAGTACTTC.

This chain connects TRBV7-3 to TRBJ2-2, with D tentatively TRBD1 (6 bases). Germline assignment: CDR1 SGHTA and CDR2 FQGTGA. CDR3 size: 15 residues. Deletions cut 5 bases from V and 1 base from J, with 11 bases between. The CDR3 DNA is TGTGCCAGCAGCCCCCGGGACAAGAACACCGGGGAGCTGTTTTTT. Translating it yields CASSPRDKNTGELFF.

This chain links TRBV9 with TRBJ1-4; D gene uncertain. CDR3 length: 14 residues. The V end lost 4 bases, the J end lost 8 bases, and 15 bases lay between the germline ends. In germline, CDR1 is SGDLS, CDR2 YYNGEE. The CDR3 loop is CASSPGEVREKLFF. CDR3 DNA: TGTGCCAGCAGCCCTGGGGAGGTGAGGGAAAAACTGTTTTTT.

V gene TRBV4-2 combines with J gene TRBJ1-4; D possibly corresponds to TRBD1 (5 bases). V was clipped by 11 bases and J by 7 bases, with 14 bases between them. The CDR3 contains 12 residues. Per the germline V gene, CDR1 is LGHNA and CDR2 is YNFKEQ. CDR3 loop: CAAGLLGEKLFF. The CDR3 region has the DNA TGTGCCGCGGGGCTTTTGGGTGAAAAACTGTTTTTT.

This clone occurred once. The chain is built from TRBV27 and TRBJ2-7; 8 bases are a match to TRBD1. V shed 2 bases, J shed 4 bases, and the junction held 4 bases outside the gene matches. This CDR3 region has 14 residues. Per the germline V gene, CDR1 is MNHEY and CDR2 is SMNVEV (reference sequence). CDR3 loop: CASSLQDRVYEQYF. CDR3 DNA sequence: TGTGCCAGCAGTTTACAGGACAGGGTTTACGAGCAGTACTTC.

CDR3 in DNA: TGTGCCAGCAGCGTAGTTGGGAGTCTCCGCTATGGCTACACCTTC. Protein sequence: CASSVVGSLRYGYTF. The rearrangement joins TRBV9 to TRBJ1-2; no clear D gene. The CDR3 sequence is 15 residues long. Germline CDR1 is SGDLS and CDR2 is YYNGEE. Trimming took 0 bases from V and 4 from J, leaving 13 bases between them.

CDR3 DNA: TGTGCCACCAGCCCAGCCCGTGACGAGCAGTACTTC. It translates to CATSPARDEQYF. The chain joins TRBV15 to TRBJ2-7; D gene unclear. This CDR3 has 12 amino acids. V lost 5 bases to trimming and J lost 5 bases, with 10 bases between them. CDR1 and CDR2 (germline): LNHNV, YYDKDF (reference sequence).

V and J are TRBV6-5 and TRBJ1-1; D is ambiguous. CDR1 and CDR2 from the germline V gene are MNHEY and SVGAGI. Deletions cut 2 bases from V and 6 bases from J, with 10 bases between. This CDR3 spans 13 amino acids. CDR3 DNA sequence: TGTGCCAGCAGTTACATAGGGTTTCCTGAAGCTTTCTTT. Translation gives CASSYIGFPEAFF.

The CDR3 DNA is TGTGCCAGCAGCGTCGGACAGGGGGCTTGGCAGCCCCAGCATTTT. It encodes CASSVGQGAWQPQHF. The chain links TRBV7-6 to TRBJ1-5, with 11 bases identical to TRBD1. This CDR3 region has 15 residues. Losses at the gene ends were 5 bases for V and 7 bases for J; bases not matched to a gene: 7. Looked up from germline, CDR1 is SGHVS and CDR2 is FNYEAQ. Together with reference TRBV7-6 and TRBJ1-5, the CDR3 gives the full variable domain: GAGVSQSPRYKVTKRGQDVALRCDPISGHVSLYWYRQALGQGPEFLTYFNYEAQQDKSGLPNDRFSAERPEGSISTLTIQRTEQRDSAMYRCASSVGQGAWQPQHFGDGTRLSIL.

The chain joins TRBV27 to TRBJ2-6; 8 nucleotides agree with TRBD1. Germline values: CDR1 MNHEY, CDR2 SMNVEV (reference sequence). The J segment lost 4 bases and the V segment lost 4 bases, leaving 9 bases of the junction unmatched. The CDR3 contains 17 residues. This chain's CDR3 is CASSYFQGAPGANVLTF. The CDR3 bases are TGTGCCAGCAGTTATTTTCAGGGGGCGCCCGGGGCCAACGTCCTGACTTTC.

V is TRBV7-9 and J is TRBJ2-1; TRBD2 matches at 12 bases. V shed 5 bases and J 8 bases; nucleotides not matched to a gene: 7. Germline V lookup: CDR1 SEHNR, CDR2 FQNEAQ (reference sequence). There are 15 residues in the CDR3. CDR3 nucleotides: TGTGCCAGCAGCGCGACTAGCGGGAGTGATTATGAGCAGTTCTTC. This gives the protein CASSATSGSDYEQFF.

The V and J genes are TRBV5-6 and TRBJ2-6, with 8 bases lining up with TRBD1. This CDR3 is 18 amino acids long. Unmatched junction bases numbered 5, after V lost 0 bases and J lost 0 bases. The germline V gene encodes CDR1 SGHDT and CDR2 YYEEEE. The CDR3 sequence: CASSLAGRGLSGANVLTF. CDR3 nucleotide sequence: TGTGCCAGCAGCTTGGCGGGCAGGGGGCTCTCTGGGGCCAACGTCCTGACTTTC.

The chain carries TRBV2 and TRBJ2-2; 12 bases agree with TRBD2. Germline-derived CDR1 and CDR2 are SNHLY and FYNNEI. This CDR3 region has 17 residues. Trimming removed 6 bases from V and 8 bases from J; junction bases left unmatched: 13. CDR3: CASSARGLAGGAGELFF. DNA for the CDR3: TGTGCCAGCAGCGCCCGCGGGCTAGCGGGAGGGGCGGGGGAGCTGTTTTTT.

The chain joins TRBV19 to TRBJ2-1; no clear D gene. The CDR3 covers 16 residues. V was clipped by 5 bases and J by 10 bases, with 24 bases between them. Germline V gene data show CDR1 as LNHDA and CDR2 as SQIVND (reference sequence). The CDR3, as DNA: TGTGCCAGTAGTCCTCCAGGTAGTAGTGCGGTCCGGGAGCAGTTCTTC. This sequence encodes CASSPPGSSAVREQFF.

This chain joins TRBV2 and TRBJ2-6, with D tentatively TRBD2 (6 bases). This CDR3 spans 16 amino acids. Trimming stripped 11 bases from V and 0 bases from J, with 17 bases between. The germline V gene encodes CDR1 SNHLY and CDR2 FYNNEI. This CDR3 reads CASRRGRSSGANVLTF. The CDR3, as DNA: TGTGCCTCCAGGAGGGGCCGAAGCTCTGGGGCCAACGTCCTGACTTTC.

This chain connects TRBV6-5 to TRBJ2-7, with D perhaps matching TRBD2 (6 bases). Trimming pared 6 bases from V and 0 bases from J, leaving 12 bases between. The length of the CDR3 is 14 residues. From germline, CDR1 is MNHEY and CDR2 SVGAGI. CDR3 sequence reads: CASRPVGGSYEQYF. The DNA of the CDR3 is TGTGCCAGCAGACCGGTGGGGGGCTCCTACGAGCAGTACTTC.

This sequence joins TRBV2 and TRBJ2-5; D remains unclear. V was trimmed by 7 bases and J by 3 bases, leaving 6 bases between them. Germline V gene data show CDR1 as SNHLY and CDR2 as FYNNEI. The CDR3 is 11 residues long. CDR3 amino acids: CASTIKETQYF. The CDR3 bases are TGTGCCAGCACGATAAAAGAGACCCAGTACTTC.

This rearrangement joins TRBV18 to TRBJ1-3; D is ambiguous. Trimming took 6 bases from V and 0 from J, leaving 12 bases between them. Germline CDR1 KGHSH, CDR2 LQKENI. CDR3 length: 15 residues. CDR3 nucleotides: TGTGCCAGCTCGAGAGGACCTGTCTCTGGAAACACCATATATTTT. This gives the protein CASSRGPVSGNTIYF. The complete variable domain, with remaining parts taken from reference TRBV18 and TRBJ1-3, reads NAGVMQNPRHLVRRRGQEARLRCSPMKGHSHVYWYRQLPEEGLKFMVYLQKENIIDESGMPKERFSAEFPKEGPSILRIQQVVRGDSAAYFCASSRGPVSGNTIYFGEGSWLTVV.

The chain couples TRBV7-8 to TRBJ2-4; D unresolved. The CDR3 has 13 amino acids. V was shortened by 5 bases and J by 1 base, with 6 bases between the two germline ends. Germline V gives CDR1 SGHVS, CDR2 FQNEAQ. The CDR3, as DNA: TGTGCCAGCAGCCCGGCCGCCAAAAACATTCAGTACTTC. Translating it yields CASSPAAKNIQYF.

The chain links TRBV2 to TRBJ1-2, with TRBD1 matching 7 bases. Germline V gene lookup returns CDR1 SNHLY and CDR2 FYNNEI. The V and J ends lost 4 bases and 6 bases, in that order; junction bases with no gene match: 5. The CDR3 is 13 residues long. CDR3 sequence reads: CASSVGQANGYTF. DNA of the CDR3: TGTGCCAGCAGTGTTGGACAGGCGAATGGCTACACCTTC.

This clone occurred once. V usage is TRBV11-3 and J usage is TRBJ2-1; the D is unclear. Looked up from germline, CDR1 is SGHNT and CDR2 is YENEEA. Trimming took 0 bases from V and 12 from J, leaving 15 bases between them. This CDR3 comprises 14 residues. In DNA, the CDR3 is TGTGCCAGCAGCTTAGATGGGCCCCCCGGTGGGCAGTTCTTC. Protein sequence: CASSLDGPPGGQFF.

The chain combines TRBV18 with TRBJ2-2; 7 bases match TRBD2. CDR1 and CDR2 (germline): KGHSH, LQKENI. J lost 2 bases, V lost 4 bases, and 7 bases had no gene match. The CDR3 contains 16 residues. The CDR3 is CASSLILAVNTGELFF. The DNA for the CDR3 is TGTGCCAGCTCACTCATTCTAGCGGTTAACACCGGGGAGCTGTTTTTT.

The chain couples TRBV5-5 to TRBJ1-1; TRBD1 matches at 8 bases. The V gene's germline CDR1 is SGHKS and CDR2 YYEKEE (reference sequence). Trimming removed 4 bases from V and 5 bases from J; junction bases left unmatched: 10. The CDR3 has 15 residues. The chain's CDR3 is CASSKLDRGGTEAFF. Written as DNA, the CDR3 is TGTGCCAGCAGCAAACTCGACAGGGGTGGGACTGAAGCTTTCTTT. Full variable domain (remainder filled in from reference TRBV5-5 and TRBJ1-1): DAGVTQSPTHLIKTRGQQVTLRCSPISGHKSVSWYQQVLGQGPQFIFQYYEKEERGRGNFPDRFSARQFPNYSSELNVNALLLGDSALYLCASSKLDRGGTEAFFGQGTRLTVV.

CDR3 nucleotides: TGTGCCAGCAGTGAATGGCGGGACAGCACAGATACGCAGTATTTT. As protein: CASSEWRDSTDTQYF. The chain couples TRBV6-1 to TRBJ2-3; weak D call: TRBD2 (6 bases). Trimming left V 2 bases short and J 0 bases short, with 9 bases between. There are 15 residues in the CDR3. In germline, CDR1 is MNHNS, CDR2 SASEGT.

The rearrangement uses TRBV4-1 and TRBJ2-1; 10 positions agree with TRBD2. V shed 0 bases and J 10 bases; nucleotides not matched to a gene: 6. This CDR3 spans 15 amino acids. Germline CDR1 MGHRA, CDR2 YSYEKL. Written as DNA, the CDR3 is TGCGCCAGCAGCCAAGATCGCCTAGCGGGAGTGGAGCAGTTCTTC. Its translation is CASSQDRLAGVEQFF.

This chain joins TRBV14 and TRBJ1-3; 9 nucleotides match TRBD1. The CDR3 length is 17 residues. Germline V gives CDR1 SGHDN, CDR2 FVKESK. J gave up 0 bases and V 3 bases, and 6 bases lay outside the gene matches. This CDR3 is CASSQRTGESSGNTIYF. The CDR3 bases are TGTGCCAGCAGCCAGAGGACAGGGGAGAGCTCTGGAAACACCATATATTTT.